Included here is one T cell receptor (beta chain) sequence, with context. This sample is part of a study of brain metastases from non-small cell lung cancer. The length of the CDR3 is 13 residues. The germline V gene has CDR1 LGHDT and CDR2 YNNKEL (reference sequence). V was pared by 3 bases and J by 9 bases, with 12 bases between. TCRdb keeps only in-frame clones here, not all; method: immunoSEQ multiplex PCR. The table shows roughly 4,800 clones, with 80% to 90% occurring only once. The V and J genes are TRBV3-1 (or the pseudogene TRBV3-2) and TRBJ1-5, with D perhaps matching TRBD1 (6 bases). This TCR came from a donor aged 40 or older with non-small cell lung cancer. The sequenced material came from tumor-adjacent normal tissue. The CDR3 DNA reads TGTGCCAGCAGCCAGGGCAGGGGTTCGCCCCAGCATTTT. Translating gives CASSQGRGSPQHF.